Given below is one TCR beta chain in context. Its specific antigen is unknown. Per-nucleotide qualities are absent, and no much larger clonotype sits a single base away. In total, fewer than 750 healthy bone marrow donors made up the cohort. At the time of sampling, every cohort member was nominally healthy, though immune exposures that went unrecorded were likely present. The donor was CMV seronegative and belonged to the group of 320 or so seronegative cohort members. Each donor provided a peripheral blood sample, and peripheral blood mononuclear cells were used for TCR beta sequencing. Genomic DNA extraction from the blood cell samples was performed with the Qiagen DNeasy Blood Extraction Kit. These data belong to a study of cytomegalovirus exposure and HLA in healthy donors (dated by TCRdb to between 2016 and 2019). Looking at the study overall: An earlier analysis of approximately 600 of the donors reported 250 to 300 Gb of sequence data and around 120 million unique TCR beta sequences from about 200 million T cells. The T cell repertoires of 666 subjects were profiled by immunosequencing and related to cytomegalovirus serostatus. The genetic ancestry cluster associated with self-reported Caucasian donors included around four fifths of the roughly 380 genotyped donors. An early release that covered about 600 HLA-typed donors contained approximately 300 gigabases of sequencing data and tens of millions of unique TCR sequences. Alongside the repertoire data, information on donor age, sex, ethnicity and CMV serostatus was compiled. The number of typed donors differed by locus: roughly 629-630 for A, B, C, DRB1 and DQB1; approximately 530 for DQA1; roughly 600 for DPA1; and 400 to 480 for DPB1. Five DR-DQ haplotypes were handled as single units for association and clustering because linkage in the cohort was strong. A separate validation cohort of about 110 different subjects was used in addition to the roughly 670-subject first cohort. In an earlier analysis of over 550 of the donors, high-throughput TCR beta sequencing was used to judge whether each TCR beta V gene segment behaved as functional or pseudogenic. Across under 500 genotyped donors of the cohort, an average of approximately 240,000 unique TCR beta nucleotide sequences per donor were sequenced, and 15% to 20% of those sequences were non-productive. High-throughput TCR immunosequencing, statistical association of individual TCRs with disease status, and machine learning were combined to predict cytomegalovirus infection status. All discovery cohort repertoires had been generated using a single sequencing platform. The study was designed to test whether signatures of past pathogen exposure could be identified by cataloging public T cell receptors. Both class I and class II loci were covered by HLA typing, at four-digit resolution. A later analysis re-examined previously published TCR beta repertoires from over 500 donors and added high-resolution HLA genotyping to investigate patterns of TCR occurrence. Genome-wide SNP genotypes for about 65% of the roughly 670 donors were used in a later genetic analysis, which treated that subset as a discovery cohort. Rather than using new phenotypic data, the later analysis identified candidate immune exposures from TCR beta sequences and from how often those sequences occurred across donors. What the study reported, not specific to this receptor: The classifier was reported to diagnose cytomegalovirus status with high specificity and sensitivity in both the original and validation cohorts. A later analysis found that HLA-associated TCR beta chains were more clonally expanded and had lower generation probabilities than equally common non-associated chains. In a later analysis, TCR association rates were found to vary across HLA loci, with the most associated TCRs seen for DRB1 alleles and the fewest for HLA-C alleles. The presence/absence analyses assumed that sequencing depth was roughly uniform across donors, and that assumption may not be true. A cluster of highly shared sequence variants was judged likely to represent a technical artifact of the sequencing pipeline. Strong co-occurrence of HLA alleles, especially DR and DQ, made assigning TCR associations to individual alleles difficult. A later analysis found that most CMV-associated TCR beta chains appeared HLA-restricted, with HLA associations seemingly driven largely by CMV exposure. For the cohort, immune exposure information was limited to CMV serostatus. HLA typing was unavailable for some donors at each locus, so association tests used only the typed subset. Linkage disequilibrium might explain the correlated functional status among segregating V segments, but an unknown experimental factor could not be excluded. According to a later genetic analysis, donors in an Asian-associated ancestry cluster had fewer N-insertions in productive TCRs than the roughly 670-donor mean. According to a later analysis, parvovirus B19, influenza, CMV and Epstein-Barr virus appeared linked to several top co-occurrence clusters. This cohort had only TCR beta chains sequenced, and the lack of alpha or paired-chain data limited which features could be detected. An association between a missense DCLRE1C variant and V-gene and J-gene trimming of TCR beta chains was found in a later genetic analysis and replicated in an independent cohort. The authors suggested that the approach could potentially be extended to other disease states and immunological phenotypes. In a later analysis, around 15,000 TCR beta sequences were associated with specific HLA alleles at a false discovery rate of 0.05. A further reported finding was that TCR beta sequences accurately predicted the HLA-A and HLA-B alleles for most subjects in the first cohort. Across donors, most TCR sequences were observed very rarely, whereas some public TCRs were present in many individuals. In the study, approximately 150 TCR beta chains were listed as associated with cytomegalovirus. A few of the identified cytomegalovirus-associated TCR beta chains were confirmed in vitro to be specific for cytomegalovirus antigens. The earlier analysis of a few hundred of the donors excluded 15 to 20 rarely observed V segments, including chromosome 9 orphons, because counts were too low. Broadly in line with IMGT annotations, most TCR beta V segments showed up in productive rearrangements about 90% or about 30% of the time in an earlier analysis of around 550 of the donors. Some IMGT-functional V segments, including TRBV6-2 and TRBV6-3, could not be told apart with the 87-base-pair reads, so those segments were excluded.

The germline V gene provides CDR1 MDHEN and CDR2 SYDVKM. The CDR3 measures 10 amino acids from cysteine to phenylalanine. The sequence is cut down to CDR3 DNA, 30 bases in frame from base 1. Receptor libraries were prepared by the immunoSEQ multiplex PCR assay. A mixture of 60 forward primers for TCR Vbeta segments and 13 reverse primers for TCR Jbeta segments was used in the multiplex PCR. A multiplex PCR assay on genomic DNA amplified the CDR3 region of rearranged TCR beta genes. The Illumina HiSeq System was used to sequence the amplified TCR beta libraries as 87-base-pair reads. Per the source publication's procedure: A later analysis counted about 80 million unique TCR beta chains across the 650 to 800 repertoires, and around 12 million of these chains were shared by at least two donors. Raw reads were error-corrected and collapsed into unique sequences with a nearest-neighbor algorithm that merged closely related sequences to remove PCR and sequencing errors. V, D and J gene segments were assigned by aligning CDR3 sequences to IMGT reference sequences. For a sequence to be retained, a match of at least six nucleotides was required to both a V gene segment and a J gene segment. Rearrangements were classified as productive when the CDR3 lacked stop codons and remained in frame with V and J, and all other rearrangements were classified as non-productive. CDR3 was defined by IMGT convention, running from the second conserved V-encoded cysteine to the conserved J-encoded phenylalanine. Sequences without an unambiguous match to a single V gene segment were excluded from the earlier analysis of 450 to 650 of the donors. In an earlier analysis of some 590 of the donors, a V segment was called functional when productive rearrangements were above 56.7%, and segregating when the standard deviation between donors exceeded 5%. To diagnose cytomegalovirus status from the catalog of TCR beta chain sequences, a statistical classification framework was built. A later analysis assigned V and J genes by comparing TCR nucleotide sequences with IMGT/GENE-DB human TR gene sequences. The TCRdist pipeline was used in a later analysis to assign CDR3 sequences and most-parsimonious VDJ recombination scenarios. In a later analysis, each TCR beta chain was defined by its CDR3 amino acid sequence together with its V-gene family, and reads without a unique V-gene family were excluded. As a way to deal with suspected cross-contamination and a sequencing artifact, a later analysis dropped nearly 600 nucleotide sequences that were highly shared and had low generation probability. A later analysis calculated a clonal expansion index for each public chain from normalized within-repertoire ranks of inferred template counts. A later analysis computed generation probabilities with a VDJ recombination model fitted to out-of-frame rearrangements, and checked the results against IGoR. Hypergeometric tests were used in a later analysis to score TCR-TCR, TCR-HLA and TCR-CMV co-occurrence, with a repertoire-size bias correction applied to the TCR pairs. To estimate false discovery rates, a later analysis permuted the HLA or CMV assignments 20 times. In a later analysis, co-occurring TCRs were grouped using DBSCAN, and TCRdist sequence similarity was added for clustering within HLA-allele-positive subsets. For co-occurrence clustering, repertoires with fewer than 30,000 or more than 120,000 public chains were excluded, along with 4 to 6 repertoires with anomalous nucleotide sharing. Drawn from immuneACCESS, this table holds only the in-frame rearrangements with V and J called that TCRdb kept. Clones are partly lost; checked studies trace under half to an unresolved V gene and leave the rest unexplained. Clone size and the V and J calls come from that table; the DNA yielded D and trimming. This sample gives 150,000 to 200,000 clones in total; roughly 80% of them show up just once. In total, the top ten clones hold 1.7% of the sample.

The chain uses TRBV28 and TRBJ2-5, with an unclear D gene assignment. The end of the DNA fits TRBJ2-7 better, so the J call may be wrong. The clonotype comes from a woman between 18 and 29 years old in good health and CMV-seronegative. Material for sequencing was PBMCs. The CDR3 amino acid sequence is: CASRDYEQYF. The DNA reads TGTGCCAGCAGAGACTACGAGCAGTACTTC.